This is a list of T cell receptor beta chains from one sample in a study of CD8 T cells in Susac syndrome. TCRdb itself ran the immunoSEQ multiplex PCR reads through MiXCR, one entry per CDR3 protein. The sample contains about 160,000 distinct CDR3 sequences, around 96% of which appear only once. Sequenced: CD4+ T cells from PBMCs. These receptors were obtained from a human donor with Susac syndrome. CDR3s leave out the opening cysteine and the closing phenylalanine or tryptophan. The order of the fields is J gene, V gene, CDR3 protein.

j_gene: TRBJ2-5; v_gene: TRBV4-2; CDR3aa: ASSQDLGRGTQY
j_gene: TRBJ2-7; v_gene: TRBV30; CDR3aa: ACTGTGVSYEQY
j_gene: TRBJ2-2; v_gene: TRBV5-6; CDR3aa: ASSGWDRSNTGELF
j_gene: TRBJ2-4; v_gene: TRBV21-1; CDR3aa: ASSKEGRGQY
j_gene: TRBJ1-5; v_gene: TRBV14; CDR3aa: ASSHGLFQPQH
j_gene: TRBJ1-2; v_gene: TRBV29-1; CDR3aa: SVAETGDGYT
j_gene: TRBJ2-3; v_gene: TRBV20-1; CDR3aa: SGRAGGPGDTQY
j_gene: TRBJ1-1; v_gene: TRBV20-1; CDR3aa: SAWDRGYPEAF
j_gene: TRBJ1-2; v_gene: TRBV15; CDR3aa: ATSRTPGQANNYGYT
j_gene: TRBJ2-2; v_gene: TRBV27; CDR3aa: ASSLEIGGELF
j_gene: TRBJ1-1; v_gene: TRBV2; CDR3aa: ASRLDSQLGAF
j_gene: TRBJ2-6; v_gene: TRBV29-1; CDR3aa: SVVMGQPNVLT
j_gene: TRBJ1-6; v_gene: TRBV5-6; CDR3aa: ASSLDTVLNSPLH
j_gene: TRBJ2-2; v_gene: TRBV19; CDR3aa: ASKTSDANTGELF
j_gene: TRBJ2-5; v_gene: TRBV20-1; CDR3aa: SARPDTGPETQY
j_gene: TRBJ2-1; v_gene: TRBV7-3; CDR3aa: ASSLAGELRGQF
j_gene: TRBJ1-5; v_gene: TRBV28; CDR3aa: AGRTLGDNQPQH
j_gene: TRBJ2-7; v_gene: TRBV6-6; CDR3aa: ASSPSTYEQY
j_gene: TRBJ2-1; v_gene: TRBV20-1; CDR3aa: SAKLAGAGDEQF
j_gene: TRBJ1-6; v_gene: TRBV2; CDR3aa: ASRLEDRPGDSPLH
j_gene: TRBJ2-7; v_gene: TRBV28; CDR3aa: ASTIGGGRVYEQY
j_gene: TRBJ2-3; v_gene: TRBV29-1; CDR3aa: SVARGPGDTQY
j_gene: TRBJ1-1; v_gene: TRBV15; CDR3aa: ATSRDYATTEAF
j_gene: TRBJ2-1; v_gene: TRBV12-3/TRBV12-4; CDR3aa: ASRAGGPINEQF
j_gene: TRBJ1-2; v_gene: TRBV20-1; CDR3aa: SHRLEEGYT
j_gene: TRBJ2-1; v_gene: TRBV7-8; CDR3aa: ASSYPSGEIGNEQF
j_gene: TRBJ1-3; v_gene: TRBV29-1; CDR3aa: SARTGVGNTIY
j_gene: TRBJ2-1; v_gene: TRBV20-1; CDR3aa: SARGAGGSYYNEQF
j_gene: TRBJ2-7; v_gene: TRBV18; CDR3aa: ASSPPDRYSYEQY
j_gene: TRBJ2-6; v_gene: TRBV4-3; CDR3aa: ASRQSTGSTLTGANVLT
j_gene: TRBJ2-2; v_gene: TRBV5-1; CDR3aa: ASSLDGRRAGELF
j_gene: TRBJ2-7; v_gene: TRBV6-1; CDR3aa: ASRPQSDITYEQY
j_gene: TRBJ2-3; v_gene: TRBV7-2; CDR3aa: ASSPQGDGTDTQY
j_gene: TRBJ2-5; v_gene: TRBV20-1; CDR3aa: SASSGINQETQY
j_gene: TRBJ2-7; v_gene: TRBV6-2/TRBV6-3; CDR3aa: ASSNRDRGFHEQY
j_gene: TRBJ2-6; v_gene: TRBV5-6; CDR3aa: ASTARETGANVLT
j_gene: TRBJ1-5; v_gene: TRBV27; CDR3aa: ASSAGLSNQPQH
j_gene: TRBJ1-2; v_gene: TRBV15; CDR3aa: ATSRALQGVGYT
j_gene: TRBJ2-2; v_gene: TRBV3-1; CDR3aa: ASSLRPTGELF
j_gene: TRBJ2-5; v_gene: TRBV20-1; CDR3aa: SARIAEIKETQY
j_gene: TRBJ2-3; v_gene: TRBV9; CDR3aa: ASSVGPRTGTDTQY